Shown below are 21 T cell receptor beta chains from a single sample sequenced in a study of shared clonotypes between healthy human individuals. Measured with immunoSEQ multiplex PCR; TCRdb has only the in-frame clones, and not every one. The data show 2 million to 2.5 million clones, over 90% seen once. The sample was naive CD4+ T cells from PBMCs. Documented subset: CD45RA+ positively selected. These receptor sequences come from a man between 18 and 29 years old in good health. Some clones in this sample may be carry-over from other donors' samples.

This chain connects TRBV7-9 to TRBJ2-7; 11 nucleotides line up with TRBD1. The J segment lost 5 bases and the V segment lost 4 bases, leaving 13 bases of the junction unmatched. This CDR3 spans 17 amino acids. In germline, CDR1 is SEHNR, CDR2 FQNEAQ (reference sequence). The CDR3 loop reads CASSSGQGATPLNEQYF. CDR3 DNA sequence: TGTGCCAGCAGCTCAGGACAGGGGGCAACGCCGCTCAACGAGCAGTACTTC.

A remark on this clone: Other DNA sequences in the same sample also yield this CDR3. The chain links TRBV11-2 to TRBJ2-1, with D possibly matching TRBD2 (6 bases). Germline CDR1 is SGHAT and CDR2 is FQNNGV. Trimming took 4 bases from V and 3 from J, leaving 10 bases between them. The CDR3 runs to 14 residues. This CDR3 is CASSSLGGYNEQFF. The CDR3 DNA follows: TGTGCCAGCAGCTCCCTGGGGGGCTACAATGAGCAGTTCTTC.

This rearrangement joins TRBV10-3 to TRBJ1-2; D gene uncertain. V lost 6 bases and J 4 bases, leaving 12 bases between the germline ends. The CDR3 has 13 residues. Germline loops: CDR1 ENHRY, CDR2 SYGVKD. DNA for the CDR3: TGTGCCATCAGCCAAAACAGTTTCTATGGCTACACCTTC. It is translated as CAISQNSFYGYTF.

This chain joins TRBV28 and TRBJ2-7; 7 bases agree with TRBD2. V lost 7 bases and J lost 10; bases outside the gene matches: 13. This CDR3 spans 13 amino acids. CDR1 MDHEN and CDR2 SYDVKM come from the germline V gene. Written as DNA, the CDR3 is TGTGCCAGCAATCGACTAGCCCCGCGGGAACAGTACTTC. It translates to CASNRLAPREQYF.

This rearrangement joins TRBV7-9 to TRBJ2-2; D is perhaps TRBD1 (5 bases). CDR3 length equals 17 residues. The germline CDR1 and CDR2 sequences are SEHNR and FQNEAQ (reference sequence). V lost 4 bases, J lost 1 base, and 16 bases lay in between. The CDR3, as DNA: TGTGCCAGCAGCTACCGCCCTCCCACAGGGAACACCGGGGAGCTGTTTTTT. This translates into CASSYRPPTGNTGELFF. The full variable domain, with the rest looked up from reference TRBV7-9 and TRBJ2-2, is DTGVSQNPRHKITKRGQNVTFRCDPISEHNRLYWYRQTLGQGPEFLTYFQNEAQLEKSRLLSDRFSAERPKGSFSTLEIQRTEQGDSAMYLCASSYRPPTGNTGELFFGEGSRLTVL.

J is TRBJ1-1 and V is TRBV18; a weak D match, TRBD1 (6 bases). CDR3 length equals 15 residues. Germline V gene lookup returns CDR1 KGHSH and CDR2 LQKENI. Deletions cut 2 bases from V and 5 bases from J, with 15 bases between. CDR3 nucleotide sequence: TGTGCCAGCTCACCAGGGGTTACAGGGAATACTGAAGCTTTCTTT. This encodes CASSPGVTGNTEAFF.

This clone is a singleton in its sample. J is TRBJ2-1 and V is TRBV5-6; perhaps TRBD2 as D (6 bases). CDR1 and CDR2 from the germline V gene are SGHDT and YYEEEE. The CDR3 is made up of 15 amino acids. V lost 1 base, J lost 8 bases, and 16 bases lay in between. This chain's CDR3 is CASSLRGMSNYEQFF. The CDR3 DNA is TGTGCCAGCAGCTTGCGGGGGATGAGTAACTATGAGCAGTTCTTC.

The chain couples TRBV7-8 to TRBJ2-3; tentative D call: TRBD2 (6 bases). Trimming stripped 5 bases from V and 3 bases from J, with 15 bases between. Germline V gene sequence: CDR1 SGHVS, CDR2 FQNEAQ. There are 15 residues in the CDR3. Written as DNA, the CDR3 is TGTGCCAGCAGCACCCGGGACTCACCGACAGATACGCAGTATTTT. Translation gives CASSTRDSPTDTQYF.

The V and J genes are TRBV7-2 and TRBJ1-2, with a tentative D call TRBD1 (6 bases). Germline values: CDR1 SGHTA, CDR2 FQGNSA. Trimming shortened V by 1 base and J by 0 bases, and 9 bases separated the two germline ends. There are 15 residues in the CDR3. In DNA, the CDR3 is TGTGCCAGCAGCTTAGACAGGGCTGCTAACTATGGCTACACCTTC. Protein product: CASSLDRAANYGYTF.

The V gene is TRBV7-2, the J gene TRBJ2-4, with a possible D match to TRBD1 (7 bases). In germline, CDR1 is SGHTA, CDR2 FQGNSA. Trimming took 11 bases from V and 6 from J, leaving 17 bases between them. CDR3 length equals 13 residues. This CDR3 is CAVARQGGNIQYF. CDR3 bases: TGTGCCGTCGCCCGACAGGGAGGAAACATTCAGTACTTC.

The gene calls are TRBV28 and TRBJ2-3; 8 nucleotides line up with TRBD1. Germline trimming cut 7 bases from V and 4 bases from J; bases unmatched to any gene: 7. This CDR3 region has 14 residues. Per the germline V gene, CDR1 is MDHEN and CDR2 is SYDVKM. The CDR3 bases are TGTGCCAGCACGCCAGGGGGCCGGCCAGATACGCAGTATTTT. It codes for CASTPGGRPDTQYF.

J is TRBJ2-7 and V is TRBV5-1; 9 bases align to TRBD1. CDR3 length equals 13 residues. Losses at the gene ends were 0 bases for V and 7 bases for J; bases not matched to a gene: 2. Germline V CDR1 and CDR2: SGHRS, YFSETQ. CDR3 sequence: CASSLEDRGEQYF. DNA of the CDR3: TGCGCCAGCAGCTTGGAGGACAGGGGTGAGCAGTACTTC.

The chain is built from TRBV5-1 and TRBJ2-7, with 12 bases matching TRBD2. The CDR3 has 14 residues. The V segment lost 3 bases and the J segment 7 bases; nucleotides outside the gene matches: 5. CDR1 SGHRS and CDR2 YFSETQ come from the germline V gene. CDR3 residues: CASSSGLAGIEQYF. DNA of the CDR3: TGCGCCAGCAGCTCCGGACTAGCGGGAATTGAGCAGTACTTC. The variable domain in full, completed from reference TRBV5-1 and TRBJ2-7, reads KAGVTQTPRYLIKTRGQQVTLSCSPISGHRSVSWYQQTPGQGLQFLFEYFSETQRNKGNFPGRFSGRQFSNSRSEMNVSTLELGDSALYLCASSSGLAGIEQYFGPGTRLTVT.

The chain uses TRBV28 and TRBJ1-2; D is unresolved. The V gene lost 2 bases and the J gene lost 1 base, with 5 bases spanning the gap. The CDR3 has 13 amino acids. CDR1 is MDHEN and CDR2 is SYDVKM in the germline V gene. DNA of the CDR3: TGTGCCAGCAGTTTAATTCTTAACTATGGCTACACCTTC. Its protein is CASSLILNYGYTF.

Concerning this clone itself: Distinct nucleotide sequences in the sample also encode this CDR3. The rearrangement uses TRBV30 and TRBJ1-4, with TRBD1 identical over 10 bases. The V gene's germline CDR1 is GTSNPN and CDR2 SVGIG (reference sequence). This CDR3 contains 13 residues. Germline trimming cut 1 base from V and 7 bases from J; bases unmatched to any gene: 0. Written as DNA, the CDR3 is TGTGCCTGGAGTGGGGACAGGGGTGAAAAACTGTTTTTT. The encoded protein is CAWSGDRGEKLFF.

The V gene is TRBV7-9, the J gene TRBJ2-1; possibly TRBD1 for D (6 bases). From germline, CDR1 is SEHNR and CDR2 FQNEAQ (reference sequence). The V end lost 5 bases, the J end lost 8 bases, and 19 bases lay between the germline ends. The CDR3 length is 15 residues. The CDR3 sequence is CASSAQGIGIHEQFF. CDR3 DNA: TGTGCCAGCAGCGCACAGGGTATAGGGATACATGAGCAGTTCTTC.

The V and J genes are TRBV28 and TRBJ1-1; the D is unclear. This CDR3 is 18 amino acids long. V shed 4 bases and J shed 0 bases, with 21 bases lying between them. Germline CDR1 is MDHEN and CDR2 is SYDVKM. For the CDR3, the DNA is TGTGCCAGCAGTTACACCGGGTCCCGCCTCACCTTGAACACTGAAGCTTTCTTT. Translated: CASSYTGSRLTLNTEAFF.

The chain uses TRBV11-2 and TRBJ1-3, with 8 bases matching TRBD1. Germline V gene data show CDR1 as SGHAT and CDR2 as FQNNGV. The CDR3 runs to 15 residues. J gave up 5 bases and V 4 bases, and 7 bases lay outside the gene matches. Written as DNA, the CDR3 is TGTGCCAGCAGCTCCGGACAGGGTTTAAGAAACACCATATATTTT. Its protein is CASSSGQGLRNTIYF.

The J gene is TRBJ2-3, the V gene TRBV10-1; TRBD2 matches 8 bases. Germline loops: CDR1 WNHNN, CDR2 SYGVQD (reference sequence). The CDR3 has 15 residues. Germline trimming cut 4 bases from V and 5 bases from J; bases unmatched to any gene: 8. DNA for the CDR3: TGCGCCAGCAGTGGGGCAGCGGGAGCGGGAGATACGCAGTATTTT. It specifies CASSGAAGAGDTQYF.

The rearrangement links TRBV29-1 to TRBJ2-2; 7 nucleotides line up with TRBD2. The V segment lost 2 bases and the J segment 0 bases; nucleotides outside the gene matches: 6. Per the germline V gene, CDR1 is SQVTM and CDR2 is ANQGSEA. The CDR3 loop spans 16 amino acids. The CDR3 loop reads CSVELAATANTGELFF. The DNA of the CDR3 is TGCAGCGTTGAACTAGCGGCCACCGCGAACACCGGGGAGCTGTTTTTT.

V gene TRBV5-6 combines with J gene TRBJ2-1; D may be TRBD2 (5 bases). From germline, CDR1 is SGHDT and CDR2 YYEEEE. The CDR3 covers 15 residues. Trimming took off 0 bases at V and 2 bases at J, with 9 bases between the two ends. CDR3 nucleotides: TGTGCCAGCAGCTTGGGACTACCGACCTACAATGAGCAGTTCTTC. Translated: CASSLGLPTYNEQFF.